This T cell receptor (beta chain) appears in the sequencing data of a study of regulatory T cells in long-lasting Graves disease. The overall study: Graves' patients diagnosed newly had used antithyroid drugs under 3 months.

This sample's time point: newly diagnosed GD, antithyroid drugs for less than 3 months. Extracted RNA from PBMCs served as the source of the TCR library. Concerning this clonotype: Its antigen is currently unknown.

CDR3 regions were amplified by Arm-PCR using iRepertoire HTBI primers to build TCR beta libraries. TCRdb processed the multiplex PCR reads anew with MiXCR; each CDR3 protein has one entry. This sample has hundreds of thousands of distinct CDR3 sequences; roughly 13% occur once, and the top ten carry 8.5% to 10%. Whole-study results and caveats: Persistent Graves' patients possessed reduced TCR diversity relative to recently diagnosed ones.

The same specimen was also included in a second study, on T cells in Graves' hyperthyroidism and ophthalmopathy.

Sequenced here: peripheral blood mononuclear cells (PBMCs), sampled at new diagnosis, from a patient treated with antithyroid drugs. The source of this sequence is a man aged 25 to 40 with Graves disease.

The CDR3 protein is CSAGRGPNEQYF. Written as DNA, the CDR3 is TGCAGTGCTGGCCGGGGGCCGAACGAGCAGTACTTC. The chain carries TRBV20-1 and TRBJ2-7; perhaps D is TRBD1 or TRBD2 (6 bases each). CDR1 and CDR2 from the germline V gene are DFQATT and SNEGSKA (reference sequence). The V and J ends lost 5 bases and 5 bases respectively, with 13 bases between them. This CDR3 has 12 residues.